The TCR beta chain described here comes from a study of T-cell memory formation after mild COVID-19. The study's findings and limits: Day 15 to 85 contracting clones showed balanced CD4/CD8; day 15 to 37 expanders favored CD4+. Cross-reactive memory apparently joined, as some responding clones appeared in pre-infection memory.

Germline V lookup: CDR1 SEHNR, CDR2 FQNEAQ (reference sequence). Trimming took 5 bases from V and 1 from J; bases not matched to a gene: 4. This CDR3 has 14 amino acids. This clonotype showed up many times. Its antigen remains unknown. The 5'RACE method, run with constant-segment primers, produced TCR alpha and TCR beta cDNA libraries (carrying sample barcodes and UMIs). TCRdb used MiXCR to reprocess the 5' RACE reads, holding one entry per CDR3 protein. The data show approximately 82,000 distinct CDR3 sequences, with roughly 13% seen just once and 41% held by the top ten. This TCR was recovered from a young man who had mild COVID-19 (a few samples of this study predate the infection). Cell type and time point are not known. This rearrangement joins TRBV7-9 to TRBJ1-1; TRBD1 matches at 7 bases. Sequencing used PBMCs or a T cell subset sorted from them (not recorded which). The CDR3 DNA reads TGTGCCAGCAGCCCCGGGACAGCGAACACTGAAGCTTTCTTT. Its translation: CASSPGTANTEAFF. Supplemented by reference TRBV7-9 and TRBJ1-1, the full variable domain reads DTGVSQNPRHKITKRGQNVTFRCDPISEHNRLYWYRQTLGQGPEFLTYFQNEAQLEKSRLLSDRFSAERPKGSFSTLEIQRTEQGDSAMYLCASSPGTANTEAFFGQGTRLTVV.